The 3 T cell receptor beta chains reported below all come from one sample, sequenced in a study of CD8 T cells in Susac syndrome. With random hexamers, reverse transcription was performed on roughly 0.5 to 1 ug of RNA. Each CDR3 protein is one row after TCRdb ran MiXCR on the immunoSEQ multiplex PCR reads. The table shows some 110,000 distinct CDR3 sequences, with roughly 94% occurring only once. The sequenced material came from CD8+ T cells from PBMCs. The receptors shown here come from a human donor with Susac syndrome.

V and J are TRBV10-2 and TRBJ1-2; D gene uncertain. The CDR3 sequence is 13 residues long. CDR1 is WSHSY, CDR2 SAAADI, per germline. Trimming shortened V by 6 bases and J by 0 bases, and 8 bases separated the two germline ends. The CDR3 DNA reads as TGCGCCAGCAGCCCCGGGTCTAACTATGGCTACACCTTC. Amino acid sequence: CASSPGSNYGYTF.

The chain recombines TRBV27 with TRBJ2-5; 8 nucleotides match TRBD1. The germline V gene has CDR1 MNHEY and CDR2 SMNVEV (reference sequence). The CDR3 is made up of 14 amino acids. V lost 7 bases, J lost 5 bases, and 9 bases stayed unmatched. CDR3 DNA: TGTGCCAGCAAACCACAGGGGGGCCACGAGACCCAGTACTTC. Its translation: CASKPQGGHETQYF.

In this sample, this clonotype turned up once. The chain uses TRBV23-1 and TRBJ2-3; 10 nucleotides agree with TRBD2. Being an ORF, TRBV23-1 has a function that is uncertain. CDR3 length equals 16 residues. V was pared by 2 bases and J by 2 bases, with 4 bases of the junction left unmatched. The CDR3: CASSQGLAAATDTQYF. For the CDR3, the DNA is TGCGCCAGCAGTCAAGGACTAGCGGCGGCCACAGATACGCAGTATTTT.